These T cell receptor beta chains were read from a single sample in a study of T cells in narcolepsy. Sequencing used immunoSEQ multiplex PCR; TCRdb keeps in-frame clones, though not all of them. The sample records roughly 30,000 clones, over 75% being singletons. Material: CD45RA- memory CD4+ T cells from PBMCs. These receptors originate from a human donor with narcolepsy. Each CDR3 is given with its conserved first and last residue. The order of the fields is CDR3 protein, V gene.

CDR3aa: CASSLMPGQSYGYTF; v_gene: TRBV5-1
CDR3aa: CASSARTVEAFF; v_gene: TRBV10-2
CDR3aa: CTVLKVGDKNYGYTF; v_gene: TRBV29-1
CDR3aa: CASSAGQRGGEETQYF; v_gene: TRBV5-8
CDR3aa: CASSTTRQGARNEQFF; v_gene: TRBV5-1
CDR3aa: CASSHGQGATNQPQHF; v_gene: TRBV6-6
CDR3aa: CASSLDVKRDFMNTEAFF; v_gene: TRBV5-6
CDR3aa: CASSLGQGKTGELFF; v_gene: TRBV5-7
CDR3aa: CASSFRTSGEQYF; v_gene: TRBV19
CDR3aa: CASSLTSGTYEQYF; v_gene: TRBV7-9
CDR3aa: CAISRDPSDTQYF; v_gene: TRBV10-3
CDR3aa: CASSTSVSSGRYEQFF; v_gene: TRBV5-4
CDR3aa: CASRITGGGGFYNEQFF; v_gene: TRBV19
CDR3aa: CSVVPRVLGAQETQYF; v_gene: TRBV29-1
CDR3aa: CASSGEGVGAYEQYF; v_gene: TRBV2
CDR3aa: CASSYQGYEQYF; v_gene: TRBV6-6
CDR3aa: CSVGVFWDEKLFF; v_gene: TRBV29-1
CDR3aa: CASSFTVGEQYF; v_gene: TRBV5-4
CDR3aa: CASSLFSGTGAGGELFF; v_gene: TRBV5-1
CDR3aa: CASSQGNRNNQPQHF; v_gene: TRBV14
CDR3aa: CASSQVNMGFTNEKLFF; v_gene: TRBV4-1
CDR3aa: CASSPQLAGRAKNIQYF; v_gene: TRBV18
CDR3aa: CASSEAGFSTDTQYF; v_gene: TRBV2
CDR3aa: CASRKGDGNQPQHF; v_gene: TRBV19
CDR3aa: CASSQLPSTDTQYF; v_gene: TRBV6-1
CDR3aa: CASAAATNEKLFF; v_gene: TRBV28
CDR3aa: CASSKGGKYNEQFF; v_gene: TRBV7-8